Given below is one T cell receptor (beta chain) in context. From about 530 ng total RNA, TCR beta cDNA was generated with a primer in the constant region. It was through three nested multiplex PCR rounds of slightly modified ARM-PCR that TCR beta libraries arose. The first two PCR rounds, around 10 cycles each, used TRBV1-TRBV30 forward primers and a C-beta reverse primer. MiXCR was run by TCRdb on the multiplex PCR reads, yielding one entry per CDR3 protein. The profile shows about 54,000 distinct CDR3 sequences, about 80% of them singletons. Trimming removed 5 bases from V and 4 bases from J, with 17 bases in between. The germline gives CDR1 SGHNT, CDR2 YYREEE (reference sequence). The CDR3 contains 15 residues. This entry belongs to a study of tumor-infiltrating lymphocytes in primary liver carcinoma. Starting material for RNA and DNA co-extraction consisted of roughly 19-34 mg of unsorted bulk tissue.

This TCR was sampled from a middle-aged man with primary liver carcinoma and hepatitis B virus infection. V gene TRBV5-4 combines with J gene TRBJ2-3; D might be TRBD1 or TRBD2, each matching 5 bases. The sequenced sample consisted of liver tumor tissue from sampling region 2. Subset meaning: tumor region T2, inferior pole. The CDR3 region has the DNA TGTGCCAGCAGGGCTAGTGGGACCAGGGCAGATACGCAGTATTTT. Translated: CASRASGTRADTQYF.